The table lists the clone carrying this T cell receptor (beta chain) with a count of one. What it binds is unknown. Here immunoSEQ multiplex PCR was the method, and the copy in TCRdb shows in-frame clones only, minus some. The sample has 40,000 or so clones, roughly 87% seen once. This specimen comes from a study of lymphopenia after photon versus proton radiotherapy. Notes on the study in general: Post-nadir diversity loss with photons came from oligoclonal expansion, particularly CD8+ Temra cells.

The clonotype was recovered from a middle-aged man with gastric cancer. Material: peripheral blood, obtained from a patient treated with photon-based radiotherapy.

CDR3 bases: TGTGCCAGCAGCTTACTGGTCAGTCAAGAGACCCAGTACTTC. Residues: CASSLLVSQETQYF. This chain links TRBV11-2 with TRBJ2-5, with D hard to call. Germline CDR1 and CDR2: SGHAT and FQNNGV. Trimming cost V 2 bases and J 2 bases, with 9 bases left between them. The CDR3 covers 14 residues.